This is a list of T cell receptor beta chains from one sample in a study of shared clonotypes between healthy human individuals. Sequenced by immunoSEQ multiplex PCR; TCRdb stores in-frame clones only, minus some. The sample holds about 770,000 clones, 55% to 80% seen once. The sample comprised memory CD4+ T cells sorted from blood. The receptor source for this set is a woman aged 25-40 years in good health. CDR3s include the opening cysteine and the closing phenylalanine or tryptophan. The D gene is left open where the match is weak. Size tells how often a clone was seen (once, few, many) or the class of an expanded clone, and some rows leave it out.

v_gene: TRBV19; abundance: many; j_gene: TRBJ1-1; d_gene: NA; CDR3nt: TGTGCCAGTAGGCCGCACAGGGTGAACACTGAAGCTTTCTTT; CDR3aa: CASRPHRVNTEAFF
v_gene: TRBV29-1; abundance: NA; j_gene: TRBJ1-3; d_gene: NA; CDR3nt: TGCAGCGTTGTGGGGCCGGGAAACACCATATATTTT; CDR3aa: CSVVGPGNTIYF
v_gene: TRBV11-2; abundance: NA; j_gene: TRBJ2-7; d_gene: NA; CDR3nt: TGTGCCAGCAGCGTTCTCACCGGGACAAGCTACGAGCAGTACTTC; CDR3aa: CASSVLTGTSYEQYF
v_gene: TRBV6-5; abundance: few; j_gene: TRBJ2-5; d_gene: TRBD1; CDR3nt: TGTGCCAGCAGCAAAAACAGGGGGGAAGGAGAGACCCAGTACTTC; CDR3aa: CASSKNRGEGETQYF
v_gene: TRBV11-3; abundance: NA; j_gene: TRBJ2-1; d_gene: TRBD2; CDR3nt: TGTGCCAGCAGCTTAGGTTTGCGGGAGAGCGACAATGAGCAGTTCTTC; CDR3aa: CASSLGLRESDNEQFF
v_gene: TRBV2; abundance: NA; j_gene: TRBJ1-2; d_gene: NA; CDR3nt: TGTGCCAGCAGGCTCGACCCAGGGACCTATGGCTACACCTTC; CDR3aa: CASRLDPGTYGYTF
v_gene: TRBV10-3; abundance: NA; j_gene: TRBJ1-2; d_gene: NA; CDR3nt: TGTGCCATCAGCCAACCCGATAGGGGGGGATATGGCTACACCTTC; CDR3aa: CAISQPDRGGYGYTF
v_gene: TRBV25-1; abundance: NA; j_gene: TRBJ2-5; d_gene: NA; CDR3nt: TGTGCCAGCAGTGATGGGACAGCGGCTAGGGGGGCCCAGTACTTC; CDR3aa: CASSDGTAARGAQYF
v_gene: TRBV19; abundance: NA; j_gene: TRBJ2-1; d_gene: TRBD1; CDR3nt: TGTGCCAGTAGTATCAGACAGGGCAGGTACAATGAGCAGTTCTTC; CDR3aa: CASSIRQGRYNEQFF
v_gene: TRBV23-1; abundance: NA; j_gene: TRBJ2-1; d_gene: NA; CDR3nt: TGCGCCAGCACGACCCCTGTATGGTTAGGGATGAATGAGCAGTTCTTC; CDR3aa: CASTTPVWLGMNEQFF
v_gene: TRBV5-8; abundance: NA; j_gene: TRBJ2-1; d_gene: NA; CDR3nt: TGTGCCAGCAGCTTGGCCGGTGGCCCGAACAATGAGCAGTTCTTC; CDR3aa: CASSLAGGPNNEQFF
v_gene: TRBV7-8; abundance: few; j_gene: TRBJ1-1; d_gene: TRBD1; CDR3nt: TGTGCCAGCAGATGGACAGGAGTGGGCACTGAAGCTTTCTTT; CDR3aa: CASRWTGVGTEAFF
v_gene: TRBV11-2; abundance: NA; j_gene: TRBJ2-1; d_gene: NA; CDR3nt: TGTGCCAGCAGCTTAGGCGGCTCCTACAATGAGCAGTTCTTC; CDR3aa: CASSLGGSYNEQFF
v_gene: TRBV10-1; abundance: few; j_gene: TRBJ2-3; d_gene: NA; CDR3nt: TGCGCCAGCAGCGGAAAGGGGTCCTCCTCAGATACGCAGTATTTT; CDR3aa: CASSGKGSSSDTQYF
v_gene: TRBV5-1; abundance: NA; j_gene: TRBJ2-7; d_gene: NA; CDR3nt: TGCGCCAGCAGCTTCAGGGTCGGGGGCTACGAGCAGTACTTC; CDR3aa: CASSFRVGGYEQYF
v_gene: TRBV19; abundance: NA; j_gene: TRBJ1-1; d_gene: NA; CDR3nt: TGTGCCAGTAGGGCACATGAACTGAACACTGAAGCTTTCTTT; CDR3aa: CASRAHELNTEAFF
v_gene: TRBV7-2; abundance: NA; j_gene: TRBJ2-7; d_gene: TRBD2; CDR3nt: TGTGCCAGCAGCCCCTCGGGGGAGGGCCTTTACGAGCAGTACTTC; CDR3aa: CASSPSGEGLYEQYF
v_gene: TRBV28; abundance: few; j_gene: TRBJ1-2; d_gene: NA; CDR3nt: TGTGCCAGCGGAATTCGTAGGGGGACTAACTATGGCTACACCTTC; CDR3aa: CASGIRRGTNYGYTF
v_gene: TRBV30; abundance: NA; j_gene: TRBJ2-1; d_gene: TRBD2; CDR3nt: TGTGCCTATCTGAGACTAGCGGGAGTTCGCTACAATGAGCAGTTCTTC; CDR3aa: CAYLRLAGVRYNEQFF
v_gene: TRBV21-1; abundance: NA; j_gene: TRBJ1-4; d_gene: NA; CDR3nt: TGTGCCAGCAGCACCTACCCGACAGGGCCACTTCTCGATGAAAAACTGTTTTTT; CDR3aa: CASSTYPTGPLLDEKLFF
v_gene: TRBV10-2; abundance: NA; j_gene: TRBJ2-3; d_gene: TRBD2; CDR3nt: TGCGCCAGCAGTTCCGCAGCGTCATCGGGAGGGCCTTTAGATACGCAGTATTTT; CDR3aa: CASSSAASSGGPLDTQYF
v_gene: TRBV27; abundance: NA; j_gene: TRBJ2-7; d_gene: TRBD1; CDR3nt: TGTGCCAGCAGAGTCCTCGGACAGGGTATCCACGAGCAGTACTTC; CDR3aa: CASRVLGQGIHEQYF
v_gene: TRBV18; abundance: NA; j_gene: TRBJ1-2; d_gene: TRBD1; CDR3nt: TGTGCCAGCTCACGGGACAGTGGGAGTATTGACTATGGCTACACCTTC; CDR3aa: CASSRDSGSIDYGYTF
v_gene: TRBV7-2; abundance: NA; j_gene: TRBJ1-1; d_gene: NA; CDR3nt: TGTGCCAGCAGCAAAGACAAGAACACTGAAGCTTTCTTT; CDR3aa: CASSKDKNTEAFF
v_gene: TRBV4-2; abundance: NA; j_gene: TRBJ2-1; d_gene: NA; CDR3nt: TGTGCCAGCAGCCAAGATGAAGACGCTGTTCGTGAGCAGTTCTTC; CDR3aa: CASSQDEDAVREQFF
v_gene: TRBV28; abundance: NA; j_gene: TRBJ2-2; d_gene: TRBD2; CDR3nt: TGTGCCAGCAGTCCGAGCGGGGATAACACCGGGGAGCTGTTTTTT; CDR3aa: CASSPSGDNTGELFF
v_gene: TRBV5-1; abundance: NA; j_gene: TRBJ2-3; d_gene: TRBD1; CDR3nt: TGCGCCAGCACCGGGACAGGGAACACAGATACGCAGTATTTT; CDR3aa: CASTGTGNTDTQYF
v_gene: TRBV7-8; abundance: NA; j_gene: TRBJ2-7; d_gene: TRBD2; CDR3nt: TGTGCCAGCAGTTTGCTTAGCGGGAGGGAGTACGAGCAGTACTTC; CDR3aa: CASSLLSGREYEQYF
v_gene: TRBV19; abundance: NA; j_gene: TRBJ1-5; d_gene: NA; CDR3nt: TGTGCCAGTAGTATAGGTGGCAGCACAAATCAGCCCCAGCATTTT; CDR3aa: CASSIGGSTNQPQHF
v_gene: TRBV6-5; abundance: NA; j_gene: TRBJ2-7; d_gene: TRBD2; CDR3nt: TGTGCCAGCAGTTACGGGCTAGCGGGAGCCCACGAGCAGTACTTC; CDR3aa: CASSYGLAGAHEQYF
v_gene: TRBV19; abundance: NA; j_gene: TRBJ2-1; d_gene: TRBD2; CDR3nt: TGTGCCAGTAGTACCCAAGGACTAGCATTCGATGAGCAGTTCTTC; CDR3aa: CASSTQGLAFDEQFF
v_gene: TRBV6-5; abundance: NA; j_gene: TRBJ2-2; d_gene: TRBD2; CDR3nt: TGTGCCAGCAGTTCCCGGACTAGAAATGGGGAGCTGTTTTTT; CDR3aa: CASSSRTRNGELFF
v_gene: TRBV19; abundance: NA; j_gene: TRBJ2-1; d_gene: NA; CDR3nt: TGTGCCAGTAGTATAGAGCTGAGCTCCTACAATGAGCAGTTCTTC; CDR3aa: CASSIELSSYNEQFF
v_gene: TRBV19; abundance: NA; j_gene: TRBJ1-2; d_gene: NA; CDR3nt: TGTGCCAGTAGTGACAGACCTATGGGCTACACCTTC; CDR3aa: CASSDRPMGYTF
v_gene: TRBV4-1; abundance: NA; j_gene: TRBJ2-1; d_gene: TRBD2; CDR3nt: TGCGCCAGCAGCCACCCCGGACTAGCGGGAGGGGGTTACAATGAGCAGTTCTTC; CDR3aa: CASSHPGLAGGGYNEQFF
v_gene: TRBV27; abundance: NA; j_gene: TRBJ2-7; d_gene: NA; CDR3nt: TGTGCCAGCAGTTTGAGTAGCGGCTCCTACGAGCAGTACTTC; CDR3aa: CASSLSSGSYEQYF
v_gene: TRBV6-6; abundance: NA; j_gene: TRBJ2-7; d_gene: TRBD1; CDR3nt: TGTGCCAGCAGTGGGACAGGGATGCCCTACGAGCAGTACTTC; CDR3aa: CASSGTGMPYEQYF
v_gene: TRBV2; abundance: NA; j_gene: TRBJ1-2; d_gene: TRBD1; CDR3nt: TGTGCCAGAAGATGGGGACAGGGGGCGTCTGGCTACACCTTC; CDR3aa: CARRWGQGASGYTF
v_gene: TRBV19; abundance: NA; j_gene: TRBJ1-3; d_gene: NA; CDR3nt: TGTGCCAGTAGCCTCCAAGCAGGGTCCTCTGGAAACACCATATATTTT; CDR3aa: CASSLQAGSSGNTIYF
v_gene: TRBV7-6; abundance: few; j_gene: TRBJ1-4; d_gene: NA; CDR3nt: TGTGCCAGCAGCCGGAGGTCGACAACTAATGAAAAACTGTTTTTT; CDR3aa: CASSRRSTTNEKLFF
v_gene: TRBV6-6; abundance: NA; j_gene: TRBJ2-1; d_gene: NA; CDR3nt: TGTGCCAGCAGTATACCGGGGGATTACAATGAGCAGTTCTTC; CDR3aa: CASSIPGDYNEQFF